This is a list of T cell receptor beta chains from one sample in a study of shared clonotypes between healthy human individuals. The assay was immunoSEQ multiplex PCR, and TCRdb's table has in-frame clones only and misses some. The sample consists of 550,000 to 850,000 clones, approximately 79% of them appearing once. The sequenced material came from memory CD4+ T cells sorted from blood. Receptor source: a woman between 25 and 40 years old in good health. Both conserved end residues are part of each CDR3. The D gene is left open where the match is weak. Size tells how often a clone was seen (once, few, many) or the class of an expanded clone, and some rows leave it out.

CDR3nt	CDR3aa	j_gene	abundance	d_gene	v_gene
TGTGCCAGCAGTGGCCGGGCTTACTACGAGCAGTACTTC	CASSGRAYYEQYF	TRBJ2-7	-	-	TRBV6-1
TGTGCCAGCAGTCGGGACAGGGGTACCAAAAACATTCAGTACTTC	CASSRDRGTKNIQYF	TRBJ2-4	-	TRBD1	TRBV28
TGTGCCAGCAGCTTGGTTAGTAGCGGGACATACGAGCAGTACTTC	CASSLVSSGTYEQYF	TRBJ2-7	-	TRBD2	TRBV5-6
TGTGCCAGTAGTACCGACAGGGGCCGAAAAGGGGGCACTGAAGCTTTCTTT	CASSTDRGRKGGTEAFF	TRBJ1-1	-	TRBD1	TRBV19
TGTGCCATCAGTGACGGGACTAGCGTCCACGAGCAGTACTTC	CAISDGTSVHEQYF	TRBJ2-7	-	TRBD2	TRBV10-3
TGTGCCACCAGCAGACAGGTAACCGAGACCCAGTACTTC	CATSRQVTETQYF	TRBJ2-5	-	-	TRBV15
TGTGCCAGTAACGTACTAGCGGGAGGTTCCCATGAGCAGTTCTTC	CASNVLAGGSHEQFF	TRBJ2-1	-	TRBD2	TRBV19
TGTGCCAGCAGTCCCCTAGCGGGAGCGGGTGAGCAGTTCTTC	CASSPLAGAGEQFF	TRBJ2-1	-	TRBD2	TRBV27
TGCGCCAGCAGCTTGAGGGGGCGGGCTTTCTTT	CASSLRGRAFF	TRBJ1-1	-	TRBD1	TRBV5-1
TGTGCCAGCAGCGCAACAGGGGTCGAGACCCAGTACTTC	CASSATGVETQYF	TRBJ2-5	-	TRBD1	TRBV9
TGTGCCAGCAGTTTGGGGAAGATGAACACTGAAGCTTTCTTT	CASSLGKMNTEAFF	TRBJ1-1	-	-	TRBV28
TGTGCCACCGGGTTTCTTCAGGGGCCTATGGGCTACACCTTC	CATGFLQGPMGYTF	TRBJ1-2	-	-	TRBV15
TGTGCCAGCAGTTTCTCCGGGGCCCGATTTCACACTGAAGCTTTCTTT	CASSFSGARFHTEAFF	TRBJ1-1	few	-	TRBV27
TGCGCCAGCAGCCCGGGTGGAGTAGCGGGAGTTTCCTACAATGAGCAGTTCTTC	CASSPGGVAGVSYNEQFF	TRBJ2-1	-	TRBD2	TRBV5-1
TGTGCCAGCACTACGGGACAGGGTGGAAAAGAGACCCAGTACTTC	CASTTGQGGKETQYF	TRBJ2-5	-	TRBD1	TRBV2
TGTGCCAGTAGTATAGTCGGGTACGGAAACACCATATATTTT	CASSIVGYGNTIYF	TRBJ1-3	-	-	TRBV19
TGCGCCAGCAGCTTGGGTTCAGGGCGGACCGGGGAGCTGTTTTTT	CASSLGSGRTGELFF	TRBJ2-2	-	-	TRBV5-1
TGTGCCAGCAGCCCGACCTCGGGGGGGCGGGAAGAGACCCAGTACTTC	CASSPTSGGREETQYF	TRBJ2-5	-	TRBD2	TRBV7-2
TGTGCCAGCAGCTTTCGTCCGGACAGGGGTTTCTATGGCTACACCTTC	CASSFRPDRGFYGYTF	TRBJ1-2	-	TRBD1	TRBV11-3
TGTGCCAGCAGCTTGGACGTCTCCTCTGGAAACACCATATATTTT	CASSLDVSSGNTIYF	TRBJ1-3	-	-	TRBV5-4
TGTGCCAGCAGCGTAGGTTTTATTAGGGCCGGGGGCTACACCTTC	CASSVGFIRAGGYTF	TRBJ1-2	-	-	TRBV9
TGTGCCAGCAGTGAAGATACGGGAGGTGTCTATGAGCAGTTCTTC	CASSEDTGGVYEQFF	TRBJ2-1	-	TRBD2	TRBV2
TGTGCCACCAGCAGAGGCCAGGGGGGTTACATTCAGTACTTC	CATSRGQGGYIQYF	TRBJ2-4	once	-	TRBV15
TGCGCCAGCCGACTCCTGGGCAGGGAGGCGGGGGAGCTGTTTTTT	CASRLLGREAGELFF	TRBJ2-2	-	-	TRBV5-1
TGTGCCAGCTCACCCCCAGGGGGACAGGGGGCTAGTGGCTACACCTTC	CASSPPGGQGASGYTF	TRBJ1-2	once	TRBD1	TRBV18
TGTGCCAGCAGTCGAACGGATAGCGCGTTCAACACCGGGGAGCTGTTTTTT	CASSRTDSAFNTGELFF	TRBJ2-2	-	-	TRBV4-2
TGTGCCAGCAGCTTATTGGTTACAGAGACCCAGTACTTC	CASSLLVTETQYF	TRBJ2-5	-	-	TRBV7-7
TGTGCCAGCACCGGGATAAGTAATTCACCCCTCCACTTT	CASTGISNSPLHF	TRBJ1-6	-	-	TRBV2
TGTGCCAGCAGTGGGACAGAAGCTTTCTTT	CASSGTEAFF	TRBJ1-1	-	-	TRBV6-4
TGTGCCAGCAGTGTATACCGGGACAGGAACACTGAAGCTTTCTTT	CASSVYRDRNTEAFF	TRBJ1-1	-	TRBD1	TRBV6-1
TGTGCCAGCAGGCGTACAGGGGAGACTGAAGCTTTCTTT	CASRRTGETEAFF	TRBJ1-1	-	TRBD1	TRBV27
TGTGCCAGCAGCTTTAGCGGGAGGGGAGAGACCCAGTACTTC	CASSFSGRGETQYF	TRBJ2-5	-	TRBD2	TRBV11-2
TGTGCCAGCAGTTACGAGACTAGCGGGAATGAGCAGTTCTTC	CASSYETSGNEQFF	TRBJ2-1	many	TRBD2	TRBV6-6
TGTGCCAGCAGTGATCTAGCGGGAGGGCCCAATGAGCAGTTCTTC	CASSDLAGGPNEQFF	TRBJ2-1	-	TRBD2	TRBV6-1
TGTGCCAGCACCCCTAGGGGGACTGTACACACTGAAGCTTTCTTT	CASTPRGTVHTEAFF	TRBJ1-1	once	-	TRBV25-1
TGCGCCAGCAGCTTGGCCGCGATAGCGGGCGGAGATACGCAGTATTTT	CASSLAAIAGGDTQYF	TRBJ2-3	-	TRBD2	TRBV5-1
TGTGCCAGCAGTTTTAACTGGGGTGGTGAGCAGTTCTTC	CASSFNWGGEQFF	TRBJ2-1	few	-	TRBV6-4
TGCGCCAGCAGCCAAGTGCTAGGCAATCAGCCCCAGCATTTT	CASSQVLGNQPQHF	TRBJ1-5	-	-	TRBV4-1
TGTGCCAGCAGTTTAGGGTTTAGGGGAAACGAGCAGTACTTC	CASSLGFRGNEQYF	TRBJ2-7	few	-	TRBV28
TGTGCCACGCAAACTCAGGGGGCGATTCCGAACACTGAAGCTTTCTTT	CATQTQGAIPNTEAFF	TRBJ1-1	once	TRBD1	TRBV28
TGTGCCAGCACTCGATGGGGGACAGGGAATTCCGGGGAGCTGTTTTTT	CASTRWGTGNSGELFF	TRBJ2-2	once	TRBD1	TRBV7-6
TGTGCCAGCAGCTACCGGGACAAGCTAGCCAAAAACATTCAGTACTTC	CASSYRDKLAKNIQYF	TRBJ2-4	once	-	TRBV7-2